This T cell receptor beta chain derives from a study of tumor and adjacent non-tumor tissue in lung cancer. Study as a whole: Stage I to III disease affected 10 men and about five women aged about 31 to 76.

The CDR3 consists of 14 residues. CDR1 is MDHEN and CDR2 is SYDVKM in the germline V gene. V dropped 8 bases and J dropped 7 bases, with 21 bases sitting between them. Concerning this clonotype: A single base separates this from a much larger clone, so it may be a read error.

No cell sorting was done before RNA was extracted from the tissue. Distant lung tissue was collected more than 3 cm away from the tumor edge. Newly diagnosed lung cancer patients had thoracic surgery in China, August–late 2014, without prior chemotherapy. Three rounds of nested PCR, following a modified ARM-PCR protocol, produced the TCRbeta library. A single record per CDR3 protein comes from TCRdb applying MiXCR to the multiplex PCR reads. Of 50,000 or so distinct CDR3 sequences listed, 74% are singletons. Material: distant non-tumor lung tissue. The TCR was taken from a woman aged 55-70 years with non-small cell lung cancer. The chain combines TRBV28 with TRBJ2-7; D uncertain. The CDR3, as DNA: TGTGCCAGCCTCTCCGGATGCAGTCTTTGGGAGCAGTACTTC. Protein: CASLSGCSLWEQYF.